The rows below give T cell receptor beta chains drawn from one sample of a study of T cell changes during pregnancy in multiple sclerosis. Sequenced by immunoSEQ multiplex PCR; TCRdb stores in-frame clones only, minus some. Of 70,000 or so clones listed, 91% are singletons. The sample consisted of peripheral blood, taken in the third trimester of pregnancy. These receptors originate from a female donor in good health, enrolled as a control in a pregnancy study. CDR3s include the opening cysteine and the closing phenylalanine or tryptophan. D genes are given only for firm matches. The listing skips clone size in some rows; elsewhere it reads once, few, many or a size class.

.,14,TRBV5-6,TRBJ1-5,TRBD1,TGTGCCAGCAGCACGACAGGGGGCAATCAGCCCCAGCATTTT,CASSTTGGNQPQHF
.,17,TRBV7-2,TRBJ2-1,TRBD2,TGTGCCAGCAGCCGTTGGACTAGCGGACCCATCTACAATGAGCAGTTCTTC,CASSRWTSGPIYNEQFF
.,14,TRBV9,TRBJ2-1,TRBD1,TGTGCCAGCAGTCCGGGACAGTCCTACAATGAGCAGTTCTTC,CASSPGQSYNEQFF
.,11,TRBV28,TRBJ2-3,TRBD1,TGTGCGGGACAGGGGGGAGATACGCAGTATTTT,CAGQGGDTQYF
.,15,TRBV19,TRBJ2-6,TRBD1,TGTGCCAGTGACAGGGGAGCCTCTGGGGCCAACGTCCTGACTTTC,CASDRGASGANVLTF
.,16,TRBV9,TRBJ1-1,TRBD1,TGTGCCAGCAGCCCCCGGGACAGTGTTATGAACACTGAAGCTTTCTTT,CASSPRDSVMNTEAFF
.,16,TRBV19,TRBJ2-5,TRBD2,TGTGCCAGTAGTATGGGGACTAGCGGGAGGGGAGAGACCCAGTACTTC,CASSMGTSGRGETQYF
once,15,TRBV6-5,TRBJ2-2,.,TGTGCCAGCAGTTACTCCAGGGCTAACACCGGGGAGCTGTTTTTT,CASSYSRANTGELFF
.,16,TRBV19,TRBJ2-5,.,TGTGCCAGTAGTATAGGTACAGGGAGCGGCCAAGAGACCCAGTACTTC,CASSIGTGSGQETQYF
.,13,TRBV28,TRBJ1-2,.,TGTGCCAGCAGTTTATGGGACAGTCGTCAACTCACCTTC,CASSLWDSRQLTF
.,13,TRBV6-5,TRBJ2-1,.,TGTGCCAGCACCTCCCCCGACTCCAATGAGCAGTTCTTC,CASTSPDSNEQFF
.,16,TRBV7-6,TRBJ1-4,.,TGTGCCAGCAGCCCAGGGGTCGGTCAGTACGGGGAGAAACTGTTTTTT,CASSPGVGQYGEKLFF
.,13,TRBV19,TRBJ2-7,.,TGTGCCAGTAGTAGAGGACAGCTCTACGAGCAGTACTTC,CASSRGQLYEQYF
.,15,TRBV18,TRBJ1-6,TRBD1,TGTGCCAGCTCATCAGACAGGGGGTCAACAACACCCCTCCACTTT,CASSSDRGSTTPLHF
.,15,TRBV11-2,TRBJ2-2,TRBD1,TGTGCCAGCAGCTTAGCGACAGGGGTCACCGGGGAGCTGTTTTTT,CASSLATGVTGELFF
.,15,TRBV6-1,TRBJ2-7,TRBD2,TGTGCCAGCAGTGAAGCGACAGCGGGAGGTCACGAGCAGTACTTC,CASSEATAGGHEQYF
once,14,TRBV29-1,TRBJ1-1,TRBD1,TGCAGCGTGGGGACAGGGGCTTGGGACACTGAAGCTTTCTTT,CSVGTGAWDTEAFF
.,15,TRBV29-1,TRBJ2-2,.,TGCAGCGTTGAAGAGGGGGGGCGCGGGACCGGGGAGCTGTTTTTT,CSVEEGGRGTGELFF
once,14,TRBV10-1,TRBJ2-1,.,TGCGCCAGCAGTGCTACTCCGTGCTACAATGAGCAGTTCTTC,CASSATPCYNEQFF
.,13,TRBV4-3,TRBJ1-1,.,TGCGCCAGCAGCCAAGGAGAGAACACTGAAGCTTTCTTT,CASSQGENTEAFF
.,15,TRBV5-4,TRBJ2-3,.,TGTGCCAGCAGCTTGGGGGACATCTACACAGATACGCAGTATTTT,CASSLGDIYTDTQYF
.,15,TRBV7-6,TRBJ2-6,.,TGTGCCAGCAGCTTTACAGGGAGCGGGGCCAACGTCCTGACTTTC,CASSFTGSGANVLTF